What follows are 5 T cell receptor beta chains derived from one specimen sequenced in a study of OX40 agonist ivuxolimab in advanced cancers. Measured with immunoSEQ multiplex PCR; TCRdb has only the in-frame clones, and not every one. The repertoire consists of about 120,000 clones, with roughly nine tenths occurring once and the leading ten covering more than 0.45%. The material was CD4+ or CD8+ T cells sorted from blood, obtained in a trial of the OX40 agonist ivuxolimab. These receptors all come from an adult with an advanced solid tumor such as melanoma, head and neck, liver or kidney cancer.

The CDR3 loop reads CASSQGDREEQFF. CDR3 nucleotides: TGCGCCAGCAGCCAAGGAGACAGAGAAGAGCAGTTCTTC. This chain uses TRBV4-3 with TRBJ2-1, with a tentative D call TRBD1 (5 bases). Trimming left V 1 base short and J 10 bases short, with 11 bases between. CDR3 length: 13 residues. CDR1 is LGHNA and CDR2 is YSLEER in the germline V gene.

CDR3 sequence (DNA): TGTGCCAGCAGTCAGGAGACAGGCCAGGGGCAGCCCCAGCATTTT. Residues: CASSQETGQGQPQHF. The chain joins TRBV6-5 to TRBJ1-5; D might be TRBD1 (6 bases). V was cut by 5 bases and J by 7 bases, with 18 bases left in between. CDR3 length: 15 residues. In germline, CDR1 is MNHEY, CDR2 SVGAGI.

The rearrangement links TRBV7-2 to TRBJ2-3; 8 nucleotides line up with TRBD2. The CDR3 totals 16 residues. With V trimmed by 3 bases and J by 3 bases, 8 bases remained unmatched. CDR1 is SGHTA and CDR2 is FQGNSA in the germline V gene. CDR3 coding DNA: TGTGCCAGCAGCTTTACGGCGGGGGGTAGTACAGATACGCAGTATTTT. This translates into CASSFTAGGSTDTQYF.

The chain couples TRBV14 to TRBJ1-4; D might be TRBD1 (6 bases). The CDR3 sequence is 15 residues long. Germline CDR1 SGHDN, CDR2 FVKESK. The V gene lost 0 bases and the J gene lost 12 bases, with 17 bases spanning the gap. The CDR3, as DNA: TGTGCCAGCAGCCAAGATTTGGGACAACAAGGGGAACTGTTTTTT. This translates into CASSQDLGQQGELFF.

V and J are TRBV5-5 and TRBJ1-6; 9 bases agree with TRBD1. Germline V gives CDR1 SGHKS, CDR2 YYEKEE (reference sequence). With V trimmed by 2 bases and J by 7 bases, 1 base remained unmatched. CDR3 length: 14 residues. For the CDR3, the DNA is TGTGCCAGCAGCTTTGACAGGGGGAATTCACCCCTCCACTTT. Protein sequence: CASSFDRGNSPLHF. Combining the CDR3 with reference TRBV5-5 and TRBJ1-6 gives the whole variable domain DAGVTQSPTHLIKTRGQQVTLRCSPISGHKSVSWYQQVLGQGPQFIFQYYEKEERGRGNFPDRFSARQFPNYSSELNVNALLLGDSALYLCASSFDRGNSPLHFGNGTRLTVT.